The 8 T cell receptor beta chains given below trace back to one sample, sequenced in a study of cytomegalovirus exposure and HLA in healthy donors. PCR employed 60 Vbeta and 13 Jbeta primers. Data came from immunoSEQ multiplex PCR; TCRdb stores just in-frame clones and leaves some out. Seen in this sample are about 160,000 clones; the ten most common clones hold 2.1%. Sequencing was carried out using PBMCs. The receptor set was obtained from a man under 40 in good health and CMV-seronegative.

The chain carries TRBV27 and TRBJ2-3; a possible D gene is TRBD1 (6 bases). The CDR3 is made up of 13 amino acids. Trimming left V 10 bases short and J 1 base short, with 12 bases between. Germline assignment: CDR1 MNHEY and CDR2 SMNVEV (reference sequence). Written as DNA, the CDR3 is TGTGCCACCCTGAGACAGGGCACAGATACGCAGTATTTT. Protein: CATLRQGTDTQYF.

On this clone: Different DNA sequences within this sample yield the same CDR3. V usage is TRBV7-9 and J usage is TRBJ1-1, with a tentative D call TRBD1 (6 bases). The CDR3 sequence is 14 residues long. Trimming left V 6 bases short and J 4 bases short, with 15 bases between. Germline V CDR1 and CDR2: SEHNR, FQNEAQ (reference sequence). CDR3 region: CASSGGQRPTEAFF. CDR3 DNA: TGTGCCAGCAGTGGAGGACAGCGACCCACTGAAGCTTTCTTT.

The CDR3 loop reads CASSANQGEAFF. In nucleotides, the CDR3 is TGCGCCAGCAGCGCAAATCAGGGGGAAGCTTTCTTT. This chain joins TRBV5-1 and TRBJ1-1; D possibly corresponds to TRBD1 (6 bases). Germline CDR1 and CDR2: SGHRS and YFSETQ. The length of the CDR3 is 12 residues. Trimming removed 4 bases from V and 8 bases from J, with 12 bases in between. Using reference TRBV5-1 and TRBJ1-1 for the parts outside the CDR3, the full variable domain is KAGVTQTPRYLIKTRGQQVTLSCSPISGHRSVSWYQQTPGQGLQFLFEYFSETQRNKGNFPGRFSGRQFSNSRSEMNVSTLELGDSALYLCASSANQGEAFFGQGTRLTVV.

The chain is built from TRBV28 and TRBJ1-4, with TRBD1 matching 8 bases. The CDR3 totals 16 residues. J gave up 8 bases and V 5 bases, and 13 bases lay outside the gene matches. In germline, CDR1 is MDHEN, CDR2 SYDVKM. The CDR3 loop reads CASSPSRQGIGEKLFF. The CDR3 DNA reads TGTGCCAGCAGTCCAAGCCGACAGGGGATAGGGGAAAAACTGTTTTTT.

With respect to this clone: At one of its ends the junction is not consistent with the germline gene, which may arise from a read error. The same CDR3 can be traced to other DNA sequences in this sample. DNA of the CDR3: TGCGCCAGCAGCTTAGAGCTAGCGGGAGGGAAGGGAACGCAGTATTTT. Translating gives CASSLELAGGKGTQYF. The chain is built from TRBV7-2 and TRBJ2-3; 12 bases match TRBD2. CDR1 is SGHTA, CDR2 FQGNSA, per germline. The CDR3 contains 16 residues.

This chain connects TRBV27 to TRBJ1-5; D uncertain. This CDR3 is 14 amino acids long. Trimming took 7 bases from V and 6 from J, leaving 16 bases between them. Germline V gene lookup returns CDR1 MNHEY and CDR2 SMNVEV (reference sequence). The CDR3 here is CASTPRAGSQPQHF. As DNA, the CDR3 is TGTGCCAGCACCCCTCGGGCGGGAAGTCAGCCCCAGCATTTT.

This rearrangement joins TRBV9 to TRBJ2-1, with D hard to call. Germline CDR1 reads SGDLS; CDR2 reads YYNGEE. V lost 0 bases, J lost 7 bases, and 8 bases lay in between. The CDR3 extends over 13 amino acids. The CDR3 region has the DNA TGTGCCAGCAGCGTAGGTGTTCTGAATGAGCAGTTCTTC. Amino acid sequence: CASSVGVLNEQFF.

This chain connects TRBV6-5 to TRBJ2-3, with D perhaps TRBD2 (6 bases). Trimming took 6 bases from V and 3 from J, leaving 13 bases between them. CDR1 MNHEY and CDR2 SVGAGI come from the germline V gene. The CDR3 has 14 residues. The CDR3 coding sequence is TGTGCCAGCAGCGACGGGACTGCTACAGATACGCAGTATTTT. Its protein is CASSDGTATDTQYF.